A single sample is the source of the 25 T cell receptor beta chains below, sequenced in a study of CD8 T cells in ankylosing spondylitis. TCRdb called the 5' RACE reads again in MiXCR, with one record for every CDR3 protein. Among around 300,000 distinct CDR3 sequences, roughly 11% were seen once, and the ten largest hold around 8.4%. The sequencing sample was made of blood, either unsorted or a sorted T cell fraction (not recorded which). Receptors were obtained from a female donor with ankylosing spondylitis or in good health (not recorded which).

J is TRBJ2-5 and V is TRBV27, with 8 nucleotides matching TRBD2. Germline CDR1 and CDR2: MNHEY and SMNVEV (reference sequence). Losses at the gene ends were 2 bases for V and 5 bases for J; bases not matched to a gene: 1. The CDR3 length is 13 residues. The chain's CDR3 is CASSLREGETQYF. DNA for the CDR3: TGTGCCAGCAGTTTACGGGAGGGGGAGACCCAGTACTTC.

This clonotype has a handful of counts. The chain couples TRBV12-3 or TRBV12-4 to TRBJ1-2, with 10 bases fitting TRBD1. The J segment lost 2 bases and the V segment lost 7 bases, leaving 7 bases of the junction unmatched. This CDR3 is 15 amino acids long. The CDR3 region has the DNA TGTGCCAGCAAGGACCGGGACAGGGGCAACTATGGCTACACCTTC. This codes for CASKDRDRGNYGYTF.

This clonotype was seen a few times. This chain uses TRBV6-1 with TRBJ1-2, with D perhaps TRBD1 (5 bases). Per germline, CDR1 MNHNS and CDR2 SASEGT. Trimming removed 7 bases from V and 9 bases from J, with 21 bases in between. There are 14 residues in the CDR3. The CDR3 sequence is CASTPIGTEDCYTF. CDR3 DNA: TGTGCCAGCACCCCGATAGGGACTGAGGATTGCTACACCTTC.

This clonotype appeared a few times. Mismatch with germline at one junction end may stem from a read error. This chain connects TRBV7-7 to TRBJ2-5; possible D gene TRBD1, 6 bases. The CDR3 has 13 amino acids. Per germline, CDR1 SSHAT and CDR2 FNYEAQ (reference sequence). This chain's CDR3 is CASSSDSLETQYF. CDR3 nucleotides: TGTGCTAGCAGCTCGGACAGCTTAGAGACCCAGTACTTC.

At least ten counts were recorded for this clonotype. The J gene is TRBJ1-5, the V gene TRBV6-6; no clear D gene. The CDR3 sequence is 12 residues long. With 7 bases removed from V and 1 base from J, the gap between germline ends came to 5 bases. Germline V gene lookup returns CDR1 MNHNY and CDR2 SVGAGI (reference sequence). The CDR3 DNA is TGTGCCAGCACATCAAGCAATCAGCCCCAGCATTTT. Encoded protein: CASTSSNQPQHF.

This clonotype came up a few times. This chain uses TRBV6-1 with TRBJ1-4; D unresolved. With 6 bases removed from V and 0 bases from J, the gap between germline ends came to 8 bases. CDR3 length: 14 residues. Germline V lookup: CDR1 MNHNS, CDR2 SASEGT. CDR3 in amino acids: CASSRDATNEKLFF. Written as DNA, the CDR3 is TGTGCCAGCAGCCGCGATGCAACTAATGAAAAACTGTTTTTT.

The table lists this clonotype with a few counts. The chain joins TRBV7-2 to TRBJ2-7, with D hard to call. The CDR3 has 13 residues. Germline lookup yields CDR1 SGHTA and CDR2 FQGNSA. V was pared by 5 bases and J by 4 bases, with 12 bases between. This chain's CDR3 is CASSLGSLYEQYF. In DNA, the CDR3 is TGTGCCAGCAGCCTCGGGTCCTTATACGAGCAGTACTTC.

For this clonotype: This could be a read error, since a much larger clone is one nucleotide away. V usage is TRBV12-3 or TRBV12-4 and J usage is TRBJ2-7, with D tentatively TRBD2 (6 bases). This CDR3 contains 13 residues. The CDR3 region has the DNA TGTGCCAGCAGCCCCGGGGGAAATTACGAGCCGTACTTC. Its translation is CASSPGGNYEPYF.

This clonotype was seen at least ten times. The CDR3 DNA reads as TGCGCCAGCAGCTGGACCCTAACCGGGTTATCCTACGAGCAGTACTTC. It specifies CASSWTLTGLSYEQYF. V and J are TRBV5-1 and TRBJ2-7; D is unclear. V was trimmed by 3 bases and J by 1 base, leaving 17 bases between them. The germline CDR1 and CDR2 sequences are SGHRS and YFSETQ. The CDR3 has 16 amino acids. Full variable domain (remainder filled in from reference TRBV5-1 and TRBJ2-7): KAGVTQTPRYLIKTRGQQVTLSCSPISGHRSVSWYQQTPGQGLQFLFEYFSETQRNKGNFPGRFSGRQFSNSRSEMNVSTLELGDSALYLCASSWTLTGLSYEQYFGPGTRLTVT.

This chain links TRBV28 with TRBJ1-5, with 9 positions matching TRBD1. V trimming: 3 bases; J trimming: 3 bases; junction bases outside the gene matches: 15. CDR1 and CDR2 from the germline V gene are MDHEN and SYDVKM. The CDR3 sequence is 19 residues long. The chain's CDR3 is CASSLGGQGWRNNNQPQHF. The CDR3 DNA reads TGTGCCAGCAGTTTGGGGGGACAGGGTTGGAGAAATAACAATCAGCCCCAGCATTTT.

This clonotype was found many times. This chain connects TRBV5-1 to TRBJ1-1, with no clear D. CDR1 and CDR2 (germline): SGHRS, YFSETQ. V lost 0 bases to trimming and J lost 3 bases, with 6 bases between them. The CDR3 contains 13 residues. The CDR3 loop is CASSLVLDTEAFF. CDR3 nucleotide sequence: TGCGCCAGCAGCTTGGTTCTGGACACTGAAGCTTTCTTT.

The chain combines TRBV3-2 with TRBJ1-6. TRBV3-2 is recorded as a pseudogene. The CDR3 spans 16 residues. The CDR3 coding sequence is TGTGCCAGCAGCCAAGATAGGGCTACCAACGGTTCACCCCTCCACTTT. Translating gives CASSQDRATNGSPLHF.

This clonotype was observed many times. This chain uses TRBV7-2 with TRBJ2-7, with a tentative D call TRBD1 (6 bases). The V end lost 5 bases, the J end lost 2 bases, and 13 bases lay between the germline ends. Germline assignment: CDR1 SGHTA and CDR2 FQGNSA. This CDR3 has 14 amino acids. The CDR3: CASSPDRYPYEQYF. CDR3 DNA: TGTGCCAGCAGCCCCGACAGGTACCCCTACGAGCAGTACTTC.

This clonotype came up many times. The chain combines TRBV7-2 with TRBJ2-3; D unclear. The germline V and J ends were trimmed by 5 bases and 5 bases, with 14 bases remaining between them. Germline V CDR1 and CDR2: SGHTA, FQGNSA. The CDR3 is 14 residues long. The CDR3 spells CASSRWPLVDTQYF. The CDR3 DNA follows: TGTGCCAGCAGCCGGTGGCCCCTCGTAGATACGCAGTATTTT.

This clonotype was detected many times. The chain has TRBV20-1 and TRBJ1-4; TRBD1 might be the D (5 bases). The germline gives CDR1 DFQATT, CDR2 SNEGSKA (reference sequence). The V and J ends lost 5 bases and 10 bases respectively, with 14 bases between them. The CDR3 extends over 12 amino acids. CDR3 sequence (DNA): TGCAGTGCTTCCCGGACAACGGGAAAACTGTTTTTT. This codes for CSASRTTGKLFF.

The table lists this clonotype with a few counts. V and J are TRBV12-3 or TRBV12-4 and TRBJ2-1; TRBD1 is a possible D gene (6 bases). V lost 4 bases and J 10 bases, leaving 14 bases between the germline ends. The CDR3 extends over 13 amino acids. The DNA of the CDR3 is TGTGCCAGCAGTTCCGGGACAACGGAGGAGCAGTTCTTC. This sequence encodes CASSSGTTEEQFF.

This clonotype turned up a few times. The V call is TRBV19, the J call TRBJ2-2; D unresolved. Germline CDR1 is LNHDA and CDR2 is SQIVND (reference sequence). Trimming shortened V by 2 bases and J by 0 bases, and 4 bases separated the two germline ends. This CDR3 contains 14 residues. The CDR3 loop is CASSIPPNTGELFF. CDR3 in DNA: TGTGCCAGTAGTATACCCCCGAACACCGGGGAGCTGTTTTTT.

A remark on this clonotype: A much larger clone lies one base from this, so it may be a read error. The chain recombines TRBV28 with TRBJ1-1; no definite D call. Trimming removed 4 bases from V and 4 bases from J, with 10 bases in between. The CDR3 length is 13 residues. The germline CDR1 and CDR2 sequences are MDHEN and SYDVKM. This CDR3 reads CASSYGLGTEAFF. The CDR3 DNA sequence: TGTGCCAGCAGTTACGGGCTGGGCACTGAAGCTTTCTTT.

This clonotype has a count of ten or more. The V gene is TRBV20-1, the J gene TRBJ1-1; 9 positions agree with TRBD1. This CDR3 is built from 13 residues. Germline V gives CDR1 DFQATT, CDR2 SNEGSKA (reference sequence). V shed 4 bases, J shed 6 bases, and the junction held 6 bases outside the gene matches. DNA of the CDR3: TGCAGTGCTATATGGACAGGGGAGGCTGAAGCTTTCTTT. This gives the protein CSAIWTGEAEAFF.

Remarks on this clonotype: A read error may explain this, as a much larger clone is one base away. The CDR3 carries no conserved terminal phenylalanine or tryptophan, so it likely arises from a read error. The chain has TRBV27 and TRBJ2-3; D uncertain. The CDR3 runs to 13 residues. V lost 6 bases and J lost 4, with 11 bases in between. CDR1 and CDR2 (germline): MNHEY, SMNVEV (reference sequence). The CDR3 here is CASRPHVSDTQYL. Written as DNA, the CDR3 is TGTGCCAGCAGGCCCCACGTGTCAGATACGCAGTATTTG.

This chain links TRBV5-1 with TRBJ1-3; D not resolved. Trimming stripped 3 bases from V and 0 bases from J, with 13 bases between. Germline CDR1 reads SGHRS; CDR2 reads YFSETQ. This CDR3 comprises 16 residues. CDR3 coding DNA: TGCGCCAGCAGCTCCTTAGGAACCCCCTCTGGAAACACCATATATTTT. Protein sequence: CASSSLGTPSGNTIYF.

There are many counts of this clonotype. The rearrangement links TRBV28 to TRBJ1-5; tentative D call: TRBD1 (6 bases). Trimming stripped 6 bases from V and 1 base from J, with 16 bases between. The CDR3 runs to 16 residues. Germline V gives CDR1 MDHEN, CDR2 SYDVKM. CDR3 coding DNA: TGTGCCAGCAGCCCAAGCACAGGGCGGAGCAATCAGCCCCAGCATTTT. It codes for CASSPSTGRSNQPQHF.

In DNA form, the CDR3 reads TGCGCCAGCAGCTTCGATGGAGGGGACGAGCAGTACTTC. This encodes CASSFDGGDEQYF. The chain is built from TRBV5-1 and TRBJ2-7; weak D call: TRBD2 (6 bases). The V gene lost 2 bases and the J gene lost 5 bases, with 11 bases spanning the gap. The V gene's germline CDR1 is SGHRS and CDR2 YFSETQ. This CDR3 spans 13 amino acids.

At least ten counts were recorded for this clonotype. This chain joins TRBV4-1 and TRBJ2-7; D possibly corresponds to TRBD2 (6 bases). Trimming cost V 2 bases and J 2 bases, with 19 bases left between them. Germline V gene data show CDR1 as MGHRA and CDR2 as YSYEKL. The CDR3 runs 17 residues. In DNA form, the CDR3 reads TGCGCCAGCAGCCAAACCGGGAGACGGGGTCATACCTACGAGCAGTACTTC. Amino acid sequence: CASSQTGRRGHTYEQYF.

This clonotype has a count of ten or more. The chain is built from TRBV7-8 and TRBJ2-3; 14 nucleotides align to TRBD2. Per germline, CDR1 SGHVS and CDR2 FQNEAQ. The trim removed 5 bases at V and 8 bases at J, leaving 15 bases unmatched. The CDR3 length is 18 residues. The CDR3 DNA sequence: TGTGCCAGCAGCCCAGCCCGGCGGACTAGCGGGGGGCGGAGTACGCAGTATTTT. Translation gives CASSPARRTSGGRSTQYF.